Here is one T cell receptor (beta chain) with its context. What this receptor recognizes is not known. It has no much larger one-base neighbor in the sample; base qualities were not kept. These data belong to a study of resident and recirculating memory T cells in vitiligo listed by TCRdb under 2018. About the full investigation: The study took epidermis from shave biopsies of two lesional and two nonlesional sites, plus PBMCs, from each of a few stable vitiligo patients for TCR beta sequencing. The human TCR beta sequencing was designed to test whether specific clones found in lesional vitiligo skin differed from the clones found in nonlesional skin and in blood. Without cell sorting, samples were homogenized immediately before genomic DNA was extracted using the Qiagen DNeasy Blood & Tissue Kit.

TCR beta chains were amplified from genomic DNA using the immunoSEQ hsTCRB kit. The immunoSEQ service ran the sequencing of the TCR beta libraries on an Illumina MiSeq instrument. Per the source publication's procedure: Repertoire data were analyzed with the immunoSEQ Analyzer. TCRdb limited this immuneACCESS table to in-frame rearrangements with V and J called. A share of clones is missing; checked studies link under half to unresolved V genes, and the rest is unexplained. The D gene and trimming were derived from the DNA, and the V and J assignments and clone size from that table. Present in this sample are about 42,000 clones, 80% to 95% of which were seen just once. The ten largest account for roughly 4.5% of the sample. Sequences PRHDT (CDR1) and FYEKMQ (CDR2) are obtained from the germline V gene (reference sequence). V gives up 5 bases and J gives up 2 bases, and the segment between their germline ends measures 15 bases. The CDR3 has 15 amino acids, counting the end cysteine and phenylalanine. Left in the record is the CDR3 DNA by itself, 45 bases read in frame from the first base.

Stable vitiligo was defined as no change in lesions over the previous 6 months. To count as stable, patients also needed to show no confetti depigmentation, which is a clinical sign of active vitiligo. Patients who had been treated within the previous three months were excluded. PBMCs were isolated from heparinized blood by Ficoll density gradient centrifugation and then flash-frozen. The study at large found these results: TCR sequences were not shared across biopsy sites or across patients, which suggests that different T cell clones infiltrate different lesions, a pattern described as private specificity. No unique dominant TCR clone was detected, and variation in clonality was observed among vitiligo lesions. Mechanistic studies in the future are needed to assess how much the detected T cell clones and the human Trm pools versus Tcm pools each contribute. By overlap and correlation analysis, no significant repertoire overlap was shown between biopsies, even within a single patient, except for each lesion compared with itself.

This TCR derives from a male donor with vitiligo. The specimen was blood. This receptor chain uses TRBV13 and TRBJ1-2, with a weak D call of TRBD1 (5 bases match). The base sequence is TGTGCCAGCAGCCCCCGGGACTCCAAAAACTATGGCTACACCTTC. Its coded protein is CASSPRDSKNYGYTF.